The 29 T cell receptor beta chains given below trace back to one sample, sequenced in a study of early T cells in non-severe SARS-CoV-2 infection. TCRdb re-analysed the 5' RACE reads in MiXCR, keeping a single row per CDR3 protein. This sample carries some 57,000 distinct CDR3 sequences, approximately 10% of them seen once, and the ten largest clones take about 1.5%. Material for sequencing was whole blood. These receptors were obtained from an adult who was a healthcare worker with PCR-confirmed SARS-CoV-2 infection or an uninfected control (not recorded which).

This clonotype was counted ten times or more. For the CDR3, the DNA is TGTGCCAGCAGCTTAGGCCCAGCGGGGGGGCCAGAGACCCAGTACTTC. Translated: CASSLGPAGGPETQYF. The chain uses TRBV7-6 and TRBJ2-5; 10 bases line up with TRBD2. Germline V CDR1 and CDR2: SGHVS, FNYEAQ. The V and J ends lost 1 base and 4 bases, in that order; junction bases with no gene match: 6. The CDR3 sequence is 16 residues long.

This clonotype was seen only a few times. This chain links TRBV6-5 with TRBJ2-1; D unclear. There are 14 residues in the CDR3. Trimming left V 5 bases short and J 4 bases short, with 12 bases between. Germline assignment: CDR1 MNHEY and CDR2 SVGAGI. CDR3 residues: CASSTWTGYNEQFF. CDR3 nucleotide sequence: TGTGCCAGCAGTACCTGGACGGGTTACAATGAGCAGTTCTTC.

This clonotype was observed at least ten times. J is TRBJ2-7 and V is TRBV9; D is tentatively TRBD1 or TRBD2 (5 bases each). V lost 4 bases, J lost 1 base, and 12 bases lay in between. Germline assignment: CDR1 SGDLS and CDR2 YYNGEE. This CDR3 region has 14 residues. CDR3 sequence (DNA): TGTGCCAGCAGCCCGGGACCGGCATCCTACGAGCAGTACTTC. Translation: CASSPGPASYEQYF. Full variable domain (remainder filled in from reference TRBV9 and TRBJ2-7): DSGVTQTPKHLITATGQRVTLRCSPRSGDLSVYWYQQSLDQGLQFLIQYYNGEERAKGNILERFSAQQFPDLHSELNLSSLELGDSALYFCASSPGPASYEQYFGPGTRLTVT.

The sample holds many counts of this clonotype. V is TRBV3-1 and J is TRBJ1-3; 7 nucleotides agree with TRBD1. V shed 0 bases, J shed 1 base, and the junction held 0 bases outside the gene matches. The V gene's germline CDR1 is LGHDT and CDR2 YNNKEL (reference sequence). The CDR3 sequence is 15 residues long. In DNA form, the CDR3 reads TGTGCCAGCAGCCAAGAGACAGGGTCTGGAAACACCATATATTTT. Translation: CASSQETGSGNTIYF.

The genes are TRBV7-9 and TRBJ1-1; D is unclear. Germline values: CDR1 SEHNR, CDR2 FQNEAQ (reference sequence). This CDR3 is built from 14 residues. V was clipped by 1 base and J by 1 base, with 7 bases between them. The CDR3 DNA sequence: TGTGCCAGCAGCTTAGTCGGTTGGAACACTGAAGCTTTCTTT. This gives the protein CASSLVGWNTEAFF.

This clonotype came up many times. V gene TRBV20-1 combines with J gene TRBJ2-2, with 8 bases fitting TRBD2. CDR3 size: 15 residues. V was pared by 3 bases and J by 3 bases, with 6 bases of the junction left unmatched. CDR1 is DFQATT and CDR2 is SNEGSKA in the germline V gene (reference sequence). This CDR3 reads CSARLAGRDTGELFF. As DNA, the CDR3 is TGCAGTGCTAGGTTAGCGGGGCGCGACACCGGGGAGCTGTTTTTT.

This clonotype came up a few times. The chain carries TRBV18 and TRBJ2-7; TRBD2 is a possible D gene (6 bases). Germline CDR1 reads KGHSH; CDR2 reads LQKENI. The CDR3 is 13 residues long. The V and J ends lost 3 bases and 2 bases respectively, with 8 bases between them. CDR3: CASSPGGTYEQYF. DNA of the CDR3: TGTGCCAGCTCACCCGGCGGGACCTACGAGCAGTACTTC.

Ten or more counts support this clonotype. V and J are TRBV12-3 or TRBV12-4 and TRBJ1-1, with TRBD1 as a possible D gene (5 bases). Trimming removed 2 bases at V and 2 bases at J, with 18 bases between. The CDR3 sequence is 17 residues long. The CDR3 region is CASSLIFWAGKNTEAFF. CDR3 sequence (DNA): TGTGCCAGCAGTTTAATTTTCTGGGCAGGGAAAAACACTGAAGCTTTCTTT.

The CDR3 bases are TGTGCCAGCACCACGGGACAGTTCCCCATCTCTGGAAACACCATATATTTT. Translated, it gives CASTTGQFPISGNTIYF. This rearrangement joins TRBV6-2 or TRBV6-3 to TRBJ1-3, with 7 bases that match TRBD1. Germline V gives CDR1 MNHEY, CDR2 SVGEGT. Germline trimming cut 7 bases from V and 0 bases from J; bases unmatched to any gene: 12. The CDR3 runs to 17 residues.

This clonotype was observed once. With a much larger clone just one base away, this may be a read error. This chain links TRBV12-3 or TRBV12-4 with TRBJ2-1, with TRBD2 matching over 11 bases. The CDR3 sequence is 16 residues long. CDR3 DNA sequence: TGTGCCAGCACAATAGCGGGGGGGACCTCCTACAATGAGCTGTTCTTC. Translating it yields CASTIAGGTSYNELFF.

This clonotype was observed many times. The rearrangement links TRBV20-1 to TRBJ1-5; the match to TRBD1 covers 7 bases. This CDR3 region has 13 residues. The ends lost 4 bases at V and 3 bases at J; junction bases unmatched: 3. Per germline, CDR1 DFQATT and CDR2 SNEGSKA (reference sequence). The CDR3 bases are TGCAGTGCTACGACAGGGTACAATCAGCCCCAGCATTTT. Amino acids: CSATTGYNQPQHF.

In its sample, this clonotype was seen many times. The gene calls are TRBV20-1 and TRBJ2-5; D is possibly TRBD2 (5 bases). This CDR3 contains 11 residues. Germline V lookup: CDR1 DFQATT, CDR2 SNEGSKA (reference sequence). Trimming pared 5 bases from V and 8 bases from J, leaving 12 bases between. In nucleotides, the CDR3 is TGCAGTGCTCGTCCTGAGGGTACCCAGTACTTC. It encodes CSARPEGTQYF.

Many counts were recorded for this clonotype. The chain combines TRBV7-2 with TRBJ2-7; 8 bases are a match to TRBD2. Germline assignment: CDR1 SGHTA and CDR2 FQGNSA. Unmatched junction bases numbered 3, after V lost 5 bases and J lost 6 bases. The CDR3 loop spans 12 amino acids. The CDR3: CASSHGGGEQYF. The CDR3 region has the DNA TGTGCCAGCAGCCACGGGGGGGGCGAGCAGTACTTC.

In the case of this clonotype: One end of the junction does not line up with germline, which may come from a read error. This rearrangement joins TRBV11-2 to TRBJ1-6; D is perhaps TRBD1 (5 bases). Germline assignment: CDR1 SGHAT and CDR2 FQNNGV. CDR3 length equals 16 residues. The DNA for the CDR3 is TGTGCCGGCAGCTATCCGTCGGCAGGGTATAATTCACCCCTCCACTTT. It is translated as CAGSYPSAGYNSPLHF.

There are many counts of this clonotype. The chain recombines TRBV7-6 with TRBJ2-5; D ambiguous. V was trimmed by 5 bases and J by 1 base, leaving 17 bases between them. The CDR3 covers 16 residues. The V gene's germline CDR1 is SGHVS and CDR2 FNYEAQ. The CDR3 loop reads CASSPTVDWRQETQYF. In DNA, the CDR3 is TGTGCCAGCAGCCCAACCGTCGACTGGCGCCAAGAGACCCAGTACTTC.

This clonotype was picked up many times. The V gene is TRBV5-1, the J gene TRBJ1-6; TRBD1 matches at 7 bases. Germline V CDR1 and CDR2: SGHRS, YFSETQ. The CDR3 spans 14 residues. V was pared by 4 bases and J by 7 bases, with 5 bases of the junction left unmatched. In DNA, the CDR3 is TGCGCCAGCAGCACCGGACAGGAGAATTCACCCCTCCACTTT. This gives the protein CASSTGQENSPLHF.

This sequence joins TRBV20-1 and TRBJ2-2; 7 bases match TRBD1. Germline values: CDR1 DFQATT, CDR2 SNEGSKA (reference sequence). The J segment lost 6 bases and the V segment lost 1 base, leaving 8 bases of the junction unmatched. The CDR3 length is 15 residues. CDR3 sequence: CSARATGRLAGELFF. The CDR3 region has the DNA TGCAGTGCTAGAGCGACAGGGCGGTTGGCCGGGGAGCTGTTTTTT.

This clonotype was recorded a few times. The V call is TRBV9, the J call TRBJ2-7, with D unresolved. This CDR3 region has 12 residues. V was shortened by 2 bases and J by 7 bases, with 10 bases between the two germline ends. Germline CDR1 is SGDLS and CDR2 is YYNGEE. The chain's CDR3 is CASSVDWGEQYF. CDR3 sequence (DNA): TGTGCCAGCAGCGTGGATTGGGGTGAGCAGTACTTC.

This clonotype showed up many times. The chain joins TRBV20-1 to TRBJ2-7; possibly TRBD1 for D (5 bases). V lost 3 bases and J 2 bases, leaving 14 bases between the germline ends. The CDR3 consists of 14 residues. The germline CDR1 and CDR2 sequences are DFQATT and SNEGSKA (reference sequence). The CDR3 is CSASRPRGTYEQYF. CDR3 nucleotides: TGCAGTGCTAGTCGACCAAGGGGAACCTACGAGCAGTACTTC.

In its sample, this clonotype was seen a few times. J is TRBJ2-3 and V is TRBV3-1; TRBD2 agrees at 13 bases. The CDR3 loop spans 16 amino acids. CDR1 is LGHDT and CDR2 is YNNKEL in the germline V gene (reference sequence). V gave up 4 bases and J gave up 6 bases; unmatched junction bases: 7. The CDR3 sequence is CASSPRTSGGMDTQYF. CDR3 DNA sequence: TGTGCCAGCAGCCCGCGGACTAGCGGGGGTATGGATACGCAGTATTTT.

This clonotype appeared many times. The chain joins TRBV20-1 to TRBJ2-1, with TRBD2 matching 10 bases. The CDR3 covers 13 residues. Germline values: CDR1 DFQATT, CDR2 SNEGSKA (reference sequence). V was clipped by 6 bases and J by 7 bases; unmatched bases: 6. In DNA form, the CDR3 reads TGCAGTGCCCGTGGGACTAGCGCGAATGAGCAGTTCTTC. It encodes CSARGTSANEQFF.

This clonotype showed up many times. The V call is TRBV28, the J call TRBJ1-2; TRBD1 is a possible D gene (5 bases). Trimming removed 3 bases at V and 5 bases at J, with 13 bases between. Germline lookup yields CDR1 MDHEN and CDR2 SYDVKM. There are 14 residues in the CDR3. The CDR3 DNA sequence: TGTGCCAGCAGTTTTGGGGCGAAGACTTATGGCTACACCTTC. This gives the protein CASSFGAKTYGYTF.

The sample holds many counts of this clonotype. The chain employs TRBV6-6 and TRBJ2-1, with 10 nucleotides matching TRBD1. The germline gives CDR1 MNHNY, CDR2 SVGAGI (reference sequence). V shed 11 bases, J shed 5 bases, and the junction held 9 bases outside the gene matches. The CDR3 extends over 14 amino acids. This chain's CDR3 is CAGGGQGPHNEQFF. The CDR3 DNA reads TGTGCCGGGGGGGGACAGGGGCCCCACAATGAGCAGTTCTTC.

The chain employs TRBV12-3 or TRBV12-4 and TRBJ2-7; 10 nucleotides agree with TRBD1. With V trimmed by 5 bases and J by 7 bases, 11 bases remained unmatched. The CDR3 runs to 15 residues. CDR3 nucleotide sequence: TGTGCCAGCAGTCTGAAAGACAGGGGGCCAGGTGAGCAGTACTTC. Translating gives CASSLKDRGPGEQYF.

As to this clonotype: A clone one base away is much larger, so this may be a read error. The chain links TRBV20-1 to TRBJ2-2, with no clear D. CDR1 DFQATT and CDR2 SNEGSKA come from the germline V gene (reference sequence). This CDR3 region has 14 residues. CDR3 DNA sequence: TGCAGTGTTAGACGCAGCGCGAACACCGGGGAGCTGTTTTTT. Translated: CSVRRSANTGELFF.

Many counts were recorded for this clonotype. The CDR3 spells CASSSQGDHTDTQYF. The CDR3 DNA follows: TGTGCCAGCAGCTCGCAGGGGGATCACACAGATACGCAGTATTTT. This chain joins TRBV11-2 and TRBJ2-3; 7 bases agree with TRBD1. There are 15 residues in the CDR3. Germline lookup yields CDR1 SGHAT and CDR2 FQNNGV. V shed 4 bases and J 2 bases; nucleotides not matched to a gene: 6.

The rearrangement links TRBV6-2 or TRBV6-3 to TRBJ1-5; D might be TRBD1 (6 bases). Germline lookup yields CDR1 MNHEY and CDR2 SVGEGT. Trimming pared 2 bases from V and 5 bases from J, leaving 10 bases between. The CDR3 consists of 14 residues. The CDR3 spells CASSYTGWDQPQHF. CDR3 nucleotide sequence: TGTGCCAGCAGTTACACAGGGTGGGATCAGCCCCAGCATTTT.

The chain carries TRBV4-1 and TRBJ2-3; D may match TRBD1 or TRBD2 (5 bases each). With 1 base removed from V and 3 bases from J, the gap between germline ends came to 8 bases. CDR1 and CDR2 (germline): MGHRA, YSYEKL. CDR3 length equals 14 residues. Here the CDR3 reads CASSQGGVTDTQYF. CDR3 nucleotide sequence: TGCGCCAGCAGCCAAGGAGGGGTGACAGATACGCAGTATTTT.

The chain couples TRBV6-6 to TRBJ2-1; 10 bases fit TRBD2. J was trimmed by 8 bases and V by 0 bases; bases with no gene match: 13. Germline V gene data show CDR1 as MNHNY and CDR2 as SVGAGI (reference sequence). This CDR3 is built from 18 residues. CDR3 sequence reads: CASSYSPTSGGAEHEQFF. Here the CDR3 DNA reads TGTGCCAGCAGTTACTCTCCGACAAGCGGGGGGGCAGAACATGAGCAGTTCTTC.